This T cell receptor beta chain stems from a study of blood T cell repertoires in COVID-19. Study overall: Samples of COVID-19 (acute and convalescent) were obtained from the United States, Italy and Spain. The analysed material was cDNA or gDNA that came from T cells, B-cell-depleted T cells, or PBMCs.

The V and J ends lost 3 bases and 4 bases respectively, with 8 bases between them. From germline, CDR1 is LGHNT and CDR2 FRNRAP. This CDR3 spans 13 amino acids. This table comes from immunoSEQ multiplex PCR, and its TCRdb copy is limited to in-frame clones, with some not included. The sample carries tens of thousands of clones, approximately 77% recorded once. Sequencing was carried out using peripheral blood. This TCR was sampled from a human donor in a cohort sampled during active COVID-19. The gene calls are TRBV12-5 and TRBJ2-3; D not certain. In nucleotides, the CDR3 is TGTGCTAGTGGTTTCAATCGGGCAGATACGCAGTATTTT. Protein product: CASGFNRADTQYF. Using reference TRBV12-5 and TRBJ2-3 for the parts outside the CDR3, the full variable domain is DARVTQTPRHKVTEMGQEVTMRCQPILGHNTVFWYRQTMMQGLELLAYFRNRAPLDDSGMPKDRFSAEMPDATLATLKIQPSEPRDSAVYFCASGFNRADTQYFGPGTRLTVL.